This T cell receptor beta chain was documented in a study of blood T cell repertoires in COVID-19. At the level of the study: Spain, Italy and the United States supplied samples that represented acute and convalescent COVID-19.

With 4 bases removed from V and 7 bases from J, the gap between germline ends came to 10 bases. The CDR3 totals 12 residues. The germline V gene encodes CDR1 MNHEY and CDR2 SVGEGT. Per the authors' pipeline: Reference gene primer amplification yielded estimated nucleated cell counts. Method: immunoSEQ multiplex PCR; TCRdb's copy keeps in-frame clones and lacks some. The DNA was the basis for D and trimming; V, J and clone size are from that table. The table records 340,000 or so clones, approximately 86% of them present only once. This rearrangement joins TRBV6-2 or TRBV6-3 to TRBJ1-2; no clear D. Sequencing was carried out using PBMCs or T cells enriched from blood (not recorded which). The TCR was taken from a woman aged 35 to 49 with acute COVID-19. The CDR3 protein is CASSLSTGGYTF. The CDR3 DNA is TGTGCCAGCAGTTTAAGCACCGGTGGCTACACCTTC.